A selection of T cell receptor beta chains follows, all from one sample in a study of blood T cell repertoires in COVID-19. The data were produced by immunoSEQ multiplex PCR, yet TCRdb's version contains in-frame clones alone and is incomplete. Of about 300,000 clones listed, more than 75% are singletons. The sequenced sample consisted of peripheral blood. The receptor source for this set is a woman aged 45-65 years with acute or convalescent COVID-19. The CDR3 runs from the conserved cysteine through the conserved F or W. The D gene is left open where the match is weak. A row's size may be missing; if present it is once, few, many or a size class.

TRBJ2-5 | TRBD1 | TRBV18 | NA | CASSYRGEETQYF | TGTGCCAGCTCTTACAGGGGTGAAGAGACCCAGTACTTC
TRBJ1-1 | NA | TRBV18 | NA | CASSPRGGVETEAFF | TGTGCCAGCTCACCAAGAGGAGGGGTGGAGACTGAAGCTTTCTTT
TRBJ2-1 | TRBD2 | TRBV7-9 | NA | CASSQRVGGRREQFF | TGTGCCAGCAGCCAAAGGGTGGGCGGGAGAAGGGAGCAGTTCTTC
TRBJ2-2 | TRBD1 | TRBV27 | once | CASSHRGGGTGELFF | TGTGCCAGCAGTCACAGGGGCGGAGGCACCGGGGAGCTGTTTTTT
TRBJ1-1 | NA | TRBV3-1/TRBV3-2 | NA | CASSQEGLQGVLVAEAFF | TGTGCCAGCAGCCAAGAGGGTTTACAAGGGGTATTAGTCGCTGAAGCTTTCTTT
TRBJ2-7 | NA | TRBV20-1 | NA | CSASRTVVYEQYF | TGCAGTGCTAGTCGGACAGTTGTATACGAGCAGTACTTC
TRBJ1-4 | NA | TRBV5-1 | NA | CASSLGGLTGEKLFF | TGCGCCAGCAGCTTGGGAGGTCTCACGGGGGAAAAACTGTTTTTT
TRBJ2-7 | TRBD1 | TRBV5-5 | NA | CASSRGQGAYDEQYF | TGTGCCAGCAGCCGAGGACAGGGGGCATATGACGAGCAGTACTTC
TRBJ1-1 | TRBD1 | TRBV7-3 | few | CASSLQGGSGTEAFF | TGTGCCAGCAGCTTACAAGGGGGCAGTGGCACTGAAGCTTTCTTT
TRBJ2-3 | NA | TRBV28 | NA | CASSYPGSPPGTQYF | TGTGCCAGCAGTTATCCCGGGTCGCCGCCCGGGACGCAGTATTTT
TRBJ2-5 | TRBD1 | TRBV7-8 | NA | CASSFDRGQETQYF | TGTGCCAGCAGCTTCGACAGGGGGCAGGAGACCCAGTACTTC
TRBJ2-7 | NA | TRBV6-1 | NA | CASSEGSSLYEQYF | TGTGCCAGCAGTGAGGGGAGCAGCCTATACGAGCAGTACTTC
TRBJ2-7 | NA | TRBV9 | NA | CASSVVSWGREQYF | TGTGCCAGCAGCGTAGTCTCCTGGGGGAGGGAGCAGTACTTC
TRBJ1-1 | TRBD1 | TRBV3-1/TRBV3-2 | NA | CASSRDRASRSLTEAFF | TGTGCCAGCAGCCGAGACAGGGCCAGCCGGTCTCTCACTGAAGCTTTCTTT
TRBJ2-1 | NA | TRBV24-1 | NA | CATSAPLGDSSSYNEQFF | TGTGCCACCAGTGCCCCGCTCGGCGACTCGAGCTCCTACAATGAGCAGTTCTTC
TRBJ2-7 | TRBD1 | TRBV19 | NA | CASSVWTGDEQYF | TGTGCCAGTAGCGTCTGGACAGGGGACGAGCAGTACTTC
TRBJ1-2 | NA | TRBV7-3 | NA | CASSLTEQGYGGYTF | TGTGCCAGCAGCTTAACCGAACAGGGTTACGGTGGCTACACCTTC
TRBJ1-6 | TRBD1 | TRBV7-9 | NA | CASSLERPLRQGHSPLHF | TGTGCCAGCAGCTTGGAACGACCTTTAAGACAGGGTCATTCACCCCTCCACTTT
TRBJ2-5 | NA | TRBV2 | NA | CATGAVDGETQYF | TGTGCCACGGGAGCGGTAGACGGAGAGACCCAGTACTTC
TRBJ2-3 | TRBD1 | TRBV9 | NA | CASSVQGVTDTQYF | TGTGCCAGCAGCGTACAGGGGGTCACAGATACGCAGTATTTT
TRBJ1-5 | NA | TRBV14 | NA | CASSQQNQPQHF | TGTGCCAGCAGCCAACAAAATCAGCCCCAGCATTTT
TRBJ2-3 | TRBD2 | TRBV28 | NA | CASSRLASTTDTQYF | TGTGCCAGCAGTCGACTAGCTTCAACCACAGATACGCAGTATTTT
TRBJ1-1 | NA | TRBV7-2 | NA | CASSSNMNTEAFF | TGTGCCAGCAGCTCTAATATGAACACTGAAGCTTTCTTT
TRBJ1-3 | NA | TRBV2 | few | CASSLGGNTIYF | TGTGCCAGCAGCCTCGGGGGGAACACCATATATTTT
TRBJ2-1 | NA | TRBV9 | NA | CASSVGLRGSYNEQFF | TGTGCCAGCAGCGTAGGGTTAAGGGGTTCCTACAATGAGCAGTTCTTC
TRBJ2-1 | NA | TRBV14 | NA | CASSQASSGQFF | TGTGCCAGCAGCCAAGCGAGTTCGGGGCAGTTCTTC
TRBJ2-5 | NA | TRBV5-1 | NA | CASSSQGVQETQYF | TGCGCCAGCAGCTCGCAGGGTGTCCAAGAGACCCAGTACTTC
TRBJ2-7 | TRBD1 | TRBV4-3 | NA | CASSFRDRGWSHEQYF | TGCGCCAGCAGCTTCCGGGACAGGGGGTGGTCGCACGAGCAGTACTTC
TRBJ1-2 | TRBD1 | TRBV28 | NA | CASSPPGTVNYGYTF | TGTGCCAGCAGTCCCCCCGGGACAGTTAACTATGGCTACACCTTC
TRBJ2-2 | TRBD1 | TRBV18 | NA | CASSPRERQGAPGELFF | TGTGCCAGCTCACCACGAGAGAGACAGGGGGCTCCCGGGGAGCTGTTTTTT
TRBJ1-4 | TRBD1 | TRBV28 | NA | CASKGPGRDRGGKLFF | TGTGCCAGCAAAGGCCCAGGACGGGACAGGGGAGGAAAACTGTTTTTT
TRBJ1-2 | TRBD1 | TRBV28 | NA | CASSPRGRLYYGYTF | TGTGCCAGCAGTCCCAGGGGGCGGCTTTACTATGGCTACACCTTC
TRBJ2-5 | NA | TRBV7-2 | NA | CASSRTPGLQETQYF | TGTGCCAGCAGCCGGACCCCGGGACTCCAAGAGACCCAGTACTTC
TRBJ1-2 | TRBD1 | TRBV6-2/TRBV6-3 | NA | CASSYSTGQANYGYTF | TGTGCCAGCAGTTACTCGACCGGACAGGCTAACTATGGCTACACCTTC
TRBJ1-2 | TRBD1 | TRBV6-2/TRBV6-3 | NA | CASSSRTGFGYTF | TGTGCCAGCAGCTCCCGGACAGGGTTTGGCTACACCTTC
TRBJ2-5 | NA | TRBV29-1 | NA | CSAREASETQYF | TGCAGCGCCAGAGAGGCATCGGAGACCCAGTACTTC
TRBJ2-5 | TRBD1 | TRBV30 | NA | CAWSSGTGRLGAQYF | TGTGCCTGGAGTTCCGGGACAGGACGGCTGGGAGCCCAGTACTTC
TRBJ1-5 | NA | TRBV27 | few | CASRSGGRNQPQHF | TGTGCCAGCCGGTCGGGAGGGAGGAATCAGCCCCAGCATTTT
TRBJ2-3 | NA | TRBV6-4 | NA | CASSDRLGTTDTQYF | TGTGCCAGCAGTGACCGACTAGGAACCACAGATACGCAGTATTTT
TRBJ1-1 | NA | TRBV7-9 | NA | CASSFIGGTEAFF | TGTGCCAGCAGCTTCATAGGGGGCACTGAAGCTTTCTTT
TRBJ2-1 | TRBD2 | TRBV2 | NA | CASGGTSGKGRGEQFF | TGTGCCAGCGGGGGGACTAGCGGGAAGGGGCGCGGTGAGCAGTTCTTC
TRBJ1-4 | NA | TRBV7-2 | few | CASSLMTRNEKLFF | TGTGCCAGCAGCTTAATGACAAGGAATGAAAAACTGTTTTTT
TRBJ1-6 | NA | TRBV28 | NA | CASSTDAGISPLHF | TGTGCCAGCAGTACAGATGCGGGGATATCACCCCTCCACTTT
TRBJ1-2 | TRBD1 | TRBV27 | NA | CASSFNLQSGQGGGYTF | TGTGCCAGCAGTTTTAATCTTCAGAGCGGACAGGGCGGCGGCTACACCTTC
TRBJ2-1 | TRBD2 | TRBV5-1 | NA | CASSLGVAGPINEQFF | TGCGCCAGCAGCTTGGGAGTAGCGGGACCCATCAATGAGCAGTTCTTC
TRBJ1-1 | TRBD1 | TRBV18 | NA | CASSPLIGQGQNTEAFF | TGTGCCAGCTCACCACTCATTGGACAGGGCCAGAACACTGAAGCTTTCTTT
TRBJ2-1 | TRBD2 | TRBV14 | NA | CASSQDSGSEENNEQFF | TGTGCCAGCAGCCAAGATAGCGGGAGCGAAGAAAACAATGAGCAGTTCTTC
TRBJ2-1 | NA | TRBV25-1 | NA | CASSAGAGGQQFF | TGTGCCAGCAGTGCTGGGGCTGGAGGGCAGCAGTTCTTC